These T cell receptor beta chains were read from a single sample in a study of T-cell memory formation after mild COVID-19. Each CDR3 protein gets one entry after TCRdb re-called the 5' RACE reads with MiXCR. The profile shows approximately 260,000 distinct CDR3 sequences, around 15% of them singletons. Sequencing was performed on PBMCs or a T cell subset sorted from them (not recorded which). These receptors were taken from a man between 18 and 35 years old who had mild COVID-19 (a few samples of this study predate the infection). Cell type and time point are not known. The CDR3 runs from the conserved cysteine through the conserved F or W. D genes are given only for firm matches. The listing skips clone size in some rows; elsewhere it reads once, few, many or a size class.

>TRBV11-2|TRBJ1-2|once|NA
TGTGCCAGCAGATTACAGGGCGACGACTATGGCTACACCTTC
CASRLQGDDYGYTF
>TRBV27|TRBJ1-1|NA|NA
TGTGCCAGCAGTTTAATAGGGAGGCTCACTGAAGCTTTCTTT
CASSLIGRLTEAFF
>TRBV20-1|TRBJ1-2|few|NA
TGCAGTGCTAGAGAACAGGCAGATGGCTACACCTTC
CSAREQADGYTF
>TRBV6-2/TRBV6-3|TRBJ1-5|NA|NA
TGTGCCAGCAGTTCGGTTGGGAGGCAGCCCCAGCATTTT
CASSSVGRQPQHF
>TRBV5-6|TRBJ2-1|NA|NA
TGTGCCAGCAGCTTGGCCAGAGGGGGGGCTCATGAGCAGTTCTTC
CASSLARGGAHEQFF
>TRBV11-3|TRBJ2-3|few|TRBD2
TGTGCCAGCAGCTTGGGACTAGCGGGGGACACAGATACGCAGTATTTT
CASSLGLAGDTDTQYF
>TRBV27|TRBJ2-3|NA|TRBD1
TGTGCCAGCACCCCTGGCAGGGGGCGTAGCGATACGCAGTATTTT
CASTPGRGRSDTQYF
>TRBV27|TRBJ2-5|few|NA
TGTGCCAGCAGTTTTGGGGGTCAGGCGACCCAGTACTTC
CASSFGGQATQYF
>TRBV7-9|TRBJ2-2|few|NA
TGTGCCAGCAGCTTACTTTCGGGGCTCCCCGGGGAGCTGTTTTTT
CASSLLSGLPGELFF
>TRBV19|TRBJ2-7|NA|NA
TGTGCCAGTAGTATTGGGCAGCGCCGGGTCAACGAGCAGTACTTC
CASSIGQRRVNEQYF
>TRBV5-1|TRBJ1-5|few|TRBD1
TGCGCCAGCGCGTTTGGGACAGGGGAGGGTCAGCCCCAGCATTTT
CASAFGTGEGQPQHF
>TRBV29-1|TRBJ2-5|many|TRBD1
TGCAGCGTAACCCCGACAGGGGCTGGGGAGACCCAGTACTTC
CSVTPTGAGETQYF
>TRBV7-9|TRBJ1-1|NA|TRBD1
TGTGCCAGCAGCTCCGGAGGGACAGGGTACACTGAAGCTTTCTTT
CASSSGGTGYTEAFF
>TRBV11-2|TRBJ1-5|NA|NA
TGTGCCAGCAGCTTAGATTCGGGAAGCAATCAGCCCCAGCATTTT
CASSLDSGSNQPQHF
>TRBV20-1|TRBJ2-3|many|NA
TGCAGTGCTAGCACAGATACGCAGTATTTT
CSASTDTQYF
>TRBV3-1|TRBJ1-2|NA|TRBD1
TGTGCCAGCAGCCAAGAGTCTCACCAGGGGGCAGGAGGCTACACCTTC
CASSQESHQGAGGYTF
>TRBV24-1|TRBJ1-5|NA|TRBD1
TGTGCCACCAGTGACTCTTCGGACAGGGGGTTGGGTCAGCCCCAGCATTTT
CATSDSSDRGLGQPQHF
>TRBV7-2|TRBJ2-5|NA|TRBD1
TGTGCCAGCAGCGTGGACAGGGGGGAGACCCAGTACTTC
CASSVDRGETQYF
>TRBV5-5|TRBJ1-1|NA|NA
TGTGCCAGCATCGGGGGTAGTTATCTTGGGGGAGCTTTCTTT
CASIGGSYLGGAFF
>TRBV19|TRBJ2-4|few|NA
TGTGCCAGTAGTACCTCGTGGGACATTCAGTACTTC
CASSTSWDIQYF
>TRBV6-5|TRBJ2-5|NA|NA
TGTGCCAGCAGTTCGGGCCGGGACCGCAGGGAGACCCAGTACTTC
CASSSGRDRRETQYF
>TRBV7-2|TRBJ2-5|few|NA
TGTGCCAGCAGTCGGACCCGCCAAGAGACCCAGTACTTC
CASSRTRQETQYF
>TRBV2|TRBJ2-1|few|NA
TGTGCCAGCGGCCTATACAATGAGCAGTTCTTC
CASGLYNEQFF
>TRBV4-2|TRBJ1-6|many|TRBD1
TGTGCCAGCAGCAAAATAGACAGGGGGCACTCCTATAATTCACCCCTCCACTTT
CASSKIDRGHSYNSPLHF
>TRBV6-2/TRBV6-3|TRBJ1-1|many|NA
TGTGCCAGCAGTTACACCTACCGGACCGCCTTGGTGAACACTGAAGCTTTCTTT
CASSYTYRTALVNTEAFF
>TRBV29-1|TRBJ2-1|few|NA
TGCAGCGTTGAAGGATCCAACTGGTGGACAACGACCAGCTCCTACAATGAGCAGTTCTTC
CSVEGSNWWTTTSSYNEQFF
>TRBV4-2|TRBJ1-1|few|TRBD1
TGTGCCAGCAGCCCGGGACAGCACAACACTGAAGCTTTCTTT
CASSPGQHNTEAFF
>TRBV6-5|TRBJ1-2|few|NA
TGTGCCAGCAGTCAAGACAGCTATGGCTACACCTTC
CASSQDSYGYTF
>TRBV20-1|TRBJ2-3|many|TRBD2
TGCAGTGCTTGGAGCGGGGGGAGCTTAACAGATACGCAGTATTTT
CSAWSGGSLTDTQYF
>TRBV4-1|TRBJ2-5|NA|TRBD2
TGCGCCAGCAGCCGAGAAGGACTAGCGGTGGAGACCCAGTACTTC
CASSREGLAVETQYF
>TRBV12-3/TRBV12-4|TRBJ2-1|few|NA
TGTGCCAGCAGTACGAACCGGAGGGGAGAGAATGAGCAGTTCTTC
CASSTNRRGENEQFF
>TRBV11-3|TRBJ2-2|NA|NA
TGTGCCAGCAGCCCTCAGGCCGGGGAGCTGTTTTTT
CASSPQAGELFF
>TRBV20-1|TRBJ2-1|few|TRBD2
TGCAGTGCTAACAGCGGGGGGGCCTGGGGTGAGCAGTTCTTC
CSANSGGAWGEQFF
>TRBV4-2|TRBJ2-5|NA|NA
TGTGCCAGCAGCCCCCAGGGGGAGACCCAGTACTTC
CASSPQGETQYF